This T cell receptor beta chain was captured by sequencing in a study of blood T cell repertoires in COVID-19. Original processing methods: Estimates of nucleated cell counts were drawn from the amplification of reference gene primers. TCRdb's table, derived via immunoSEQ multiplex PCR, lists solely in-frame clones and lacks some. V, J and clone size derive from that table, while D and trimming were established from the DNA sequence. Of about 61,000 clones in the sample, 85% to 90% were seen once. The germline V and J ends were trimmed by 6 bases and 5 bases, with 10 bases remaining between them. There are 12 residues in the CDR3.

The sample taken for sequencing was peripheral blood. The receptor was derived from a human donor in a cohort sampled during active COVID-19. The chain has TRBV12-3 or TRBV12-4 and TRBJ2-5; maybe TRBD1 (6 bases). The CDR3 DNA is TGTGCCAGCAGACTCACAGGGGAGACCCAGTACTTC. Protein product: CASRLTGETQYF.